The entry that follows covers one T cell receptor beta chain sequence. This receptor's antigen is unknown. Base qualities are not at hand, and no much larger clone is one base apart. Trimming leaves V shorter by 7 bases and J shorter by 6 bases, with the junction holding 5 bases beyond the gene matches. The germline V gene gives CDR1 as MDHEN and CDR2 as SYDVKM. CDR3 length: 14 amino acids, cysteine to phenylalanine. Of all the DNA, just the CDR3 is kept, 42 bases in frame from base 1. The sample belongs to a study of blood T cell repertoires in COVID-19 (TCRdb year 2020). Study-wide context: Collaborator samples came from the United States, Italy and Spain and covered acute and convalescent phases of COVID-19. The dataset comprised deeply sampled blood TCRbeta repertoires from subjects exposed to, actively infected with, or recovered from COVID-19. HLA class I and class II types, where available, came from metadata supplied by the sample provider rather than from assay-based typing. A freely available public database, intended as a resource for researchers studying the immune response to SARS-CoV-2, is where the repertoires were released. Sample metadata almost always included a de-identified subject ID, COVID-19 status, age in years and sex. The material from the prospective study consisted of cDNA or gDNA derived from T cells, B-cell-depleted T cells, or PBMCs. Samples were obtained from the ongoing ImmuneRACE study (first 160 participants) and from over 1,000 subjects provided by 6 global collaborators. Summary of the overall study and its limitations: The amount of clinical and demographic metadata varied by source and participant and was provided uncurated.

TCRbeta CDR3 regions were amplified from genomic DNA using the immunoSEQ Assay, a bias-controlled multiplex PCR. For the original study's pipeline: The number of nucleated cells in each sample was estimated from the amplification of reference gene primers within the assay. Sequence reads were collapsed and filtered to measure the absolute abundance of every unique TCRbeta CDR3 rearrangement. For each sample, productive Simpson clonality was calculated as the square root of Simpson's diversity index over productive rearrangements. As stored in TCRdb, this immuneACCESS dataset retains in-frame rearrangements with V and J assigned. A fraction of the clones does not appear; measured against another copy, unresolved V genes explain less than half of the discrepancy, and the remainder lacks a known reason. V, J and clone size reflect that table, while D and trimming were determined from the DNA. The sample table shows a few hundred thousand clones, and 88% are seen once. The biggest ten clones account for around 0.92% of the sample.

Participants in the prospective study were aged about 18 to 95 years, lived in 24 United States geographic areas, and enrolled through a virtual design. Cohort assignment in the prospective study relied on participant-reported clinical history from a screening survey and a study questionnaire. Recovered participants in ImmuneRACE Cohort 3 were defined by two consecutive negative NP/OP PCR tests, clearance by a healthcare professional, or resolution of symptoms. In the prospective study, mobile phlebotomists collected whole blood, serum and a nasopharyngeal or oropharyngeal swab from each participant. Participants in the prospective study had the option to provide additional blood draws and questionnaires over an approximately two-month period. Before DNA extraction, blood samples from the prospective study were shipped at room temperature or frozen.

The chain was built from TRBV28 and TRBJ2-3, and 12 junctional nucleotides match TRBD2. The sequenced sample consisted of PBMCs or T cells enriched from blood (not recorded which). The source of this sequence is a woman aged 30 to 39 who had recovered from COVID-19. This receptor carries the CDR3 CASTLAGGPDTQYF. The DNA sequence is given as TGTGCCAGCACCCTAGCGGGGGGGCCCGATACGCAGTATTTT.